The clone carrying this T cell receptor beta chain was detected only a few times. Combining iRepertoire HTBI primers with Arm-PCR of CDR3 regions, the authors built TCR beta libraries. Each CDR3 protein gets one entry after TCRdb re-called the multiplex PCR reads with MiXCR. The data hold 580,000 or so distinct CDR3 sequences, with more than 15% observed a single time. The data stem from a study of regulatory T cells in long-lasting Graves disease. The time point: newly diagnosed GD, antithyroid drugs for less than 3 months. PBMCs provided the RNA from which the TCR library was made. The same sample was also used in a study of T cells in Graves' hyperthyroidism and ophthalmopathy. From that second work: The HTBI primer set was used in a first-round RT-PCR of the TCR CDR3. The model identified upcoming ophthalmopathy a median approximately six months ahead of onset.

The TCR originated in a man aged 18 to 29 with Graves disease. The specimen comprised peripheral blood mononuclear cells (PBMCs), sampled at new diagnosis, from a patient treated with antithyroid drugs.

The CDR3 loop is CASSLRAATQGGELFF. CDR3 coding DNA: TGTGCCAGCAGCTTAAGGGCTGCTACACAGGGCGGGGAGCTGTTTTTT. The chain recombines TRBV7-8 with TRBJ2-2; a weak D match, TRBD1 (6 bases). Germline V CDR1 and CDR2: SGHVS, FQNEAQ. Trimming pared 2 bases from V and 7 bases from J, leaving 17 bases between. The CDR3 is made up of 16 amino acids. Full variable domain (missing parts from reference TRBV7-8 and TRBJ2-2): GAGVSQSPRYKVAKRGQDVALRCDPISGHVSLFWYQQALGQGPEFLTYFQNEAQLDKSGLPSDRFFAERPEGSVSTLKIQRTQQEDSAVYLCASSLRAATQGGELFFGEGSRLTVL.